A selection of T cell receptor beta chains follows, all from one sample in a study of post-analysis software for immune sequencing data. MiXCR, run by TCRdb on the PCR reads, gives a single entry per CDR3 protein. The sample holds roughly 540,000 distinct CDR3 sequences, roughly 34% seen once. Specimen: blood. These receptor sequences come from a girl aged 2-17 years with multiple sclerosis. Each CDR3 is given with its conserved first and last residue. The D gene is left open where the match is weak. The size field is filled for only some rows; it gives once, few, many or a size class.

j_call v_call clone_size d_call cdr3_nt cdr3_aa
TRBJ1-2 TRBV20-1 NA NA TGCAGTGCCACCAAGCGGGGAATTGCTGGCTACACCTTC CSATKRGIAGYTF
TRBJ2-1 TRBV5-1 few TRBD2 TGCGCCAGCAGCTTGCCCGGCGGGGGGCCTAACAATGAGCAGTTCTTC CASSLPGGGPNNEQFF
TRBJ2-3 TRBV18 few NA TGTGCCAGCTCACCACCGGGGGGAAGGACAGATACGCAGTATTTT CASSPPGGRTDTQYF
TRBJ2-5 TRBV28 NA TRBD2 TGTGCCAGCACCACTAGCGGGGGGATTAGAGAGACCCAGTACTTC CASTTSGGIRETQYF
TRBJ2-7 TRBV4-1 few TRBD2 TGCGCCAGCAGCCTCGTAGGCGGGGGAATCGAGCAGTACTTC CASSLVGGGIEQYF
TRBJ2-5 TRBV5-1 few NA TGCGCCAGCAGTTTGCCAGCGGGCCTCCAAGAGACCCAGTACTTC CASSLPAGLQETQYF
TRBJ2-7 TRBV10-2 NA NA TGCGCCAGCAGTGAAGGCTCCTCCCCGGGGAACGAGCAGTACTTC CASSEGSSPGNEQYF
TRBJ2-2 TRBV29-1 NA TRBD1 TGCAGCGGGGACAGGGATAACACCGGGGAGCTGTTTTTT CSGDRDNTGELFF
TRBJ2-5 TRBV10-3 NA TRBD2 TGTGCCATCAAGAGTAGCGGGGGGGCTTCCCAAGAGACCCAGTACTTC CAIKSSGGASQETQYF
TRBJ2-5 TRBV20-1 NA NA TGCAGTGCTAGTCCTGCAGGGAGGAGAGAGACCCAGTACTTC CSASPAGRRETQYF
TRBJ2-1 TRBV9 few TRBD2 TGTGCCAGCAGCGTAGTAGGCGGGGGGTTAGTCAATGAGCAGTTCTTC CASSVVGGGLVNEQFF
TRBJ2-5 TRBV7-9 few TRBD1 TGTGCCAGCAGCCAACCGGGACAGCAAGAGACCCAGTACTTC CASSQPGQQETQYF
TRBJ2-1 TRBV3-1 once TRBD2 TGTGCCAGCAGCCAAGTGAGCGGGGGCGCCTCAAGCTCCTACAATGAGCAGTTCTTC CASSQVSGGASSSYNEQFF
TRBJ2-7 TRBV6-6 NA TRBD2 TGTGCCAGCATAACGAGCGGGGAGTTCTACGAGCAGTACTTC CASITSGEFYEQYF
TRBJ2-3 TRBV28 NA NA TGTGCCAGCAGTGGGGTAGATACGCAGTATTTT CASSGVDTQYF
TRBJ2-7 TRBV20-1 few NA TGCAGTGCGACTACTGGGGACGAGCAGTACTTC CSATTGDEQYF
TRBJ2-3 TRBV7-9 NA NA TGTGCCAGCAGCTTAGTCACAGGACCCACAGATACGCAGTATTTT CASSLVTGPTDTQYF
TRBJ1-2 TRBV18 NA TRBD1 TGTGCCAGCTCACCCGGCTTCAGGGGGGTCCCCACCTTC CASSPGFRGVPTF
TRBJ2-7 TRBV2 NA NA TGTGCCAGCACGGGCGGGACAGAATCCTACGAGCAGTACTTC CASTGGTESYEQYF
TRBJ1-2 TRBV6-1 NA NA TGTGCCAGCAGCCCGACAGATGGCTATGGCTACACCTTC CASSPTDGYGYTF
TRBJ2-3 TRBV24-1 few TRBD1 TGTGCCACCAGTGAGCAACTCGACAGGGAGCTCGGGATTAGCACAGATACGCAGTATTTT CATSEQLDRELGISTDTQYF
TRBJ1-4 TRBV6-9 few NA TGTGCCAGCTTACAGTCTCCAACTAATGAAAAACTGTTTTTT CASLQSPTNEKLFF
TRBJ2-3 TRBV11-2 NA TRBD1 TGTGCCAGCAGCTTAGGGACAGGGGTCACAGATACGCAGTATTTT CASSLGTGVTDTQYF
TRBJ1-1 TRBV1 NA NA TGCACCAGCAGCGGGGACAGGGGGGACACTGAAGCTTTCTTT CTSSGDRGDTEAFF
TRBJ2-4 TRBV10-3 few NA TGTGCCATCAGTGAGGAGGTAGTGGCAGCCAGAGCCAAGGGCATTCAGTACTTC CAISEEVVAARAKGIQYF
TRBJ2-3 TRBV5-5 NA NA TGTGCCAGCAGCGAGGGCGGATTCCCGGGACCAGGCGCAGATACGCAGTATTTT CASSEGGFPGPGADTQYF
TRBJ1-2 TRBV5-1 NA TRBD1 TGCGCCAGCACCGATCCGACAGGGAACTATGGCTACACCTTC CASTDPTGNYGYTF
TRBJ1-1 TRBV5-1 once TRBD1 TGCGCCAGCAGCTCTGTGACAGGGAGGAACACTGAAGCTTTCTTT CASSSVTGRNTEAFF
TRBJ2-1 TRBV12-3/TRBV12-4 NA NA TGTGCCAGCAGACGTCCTATCGGGGCTAAGGACGAGCAGTTCTTC CASRRPIGAKDEQFF
TRBJ1-5 TRBV4-1 NA NA TGCGCCAGCAGACAGGGTAGCAATCAGCCCCAGCATTTT CASRQGSNQPQHF
TRBJ2-1 TRBV7-2 NA TRBD1 TGTGCCAGCAGCTTAATGCAGGGGGCGAATGAGCAGTTCTTC CASSLMQGANEQFF
TRBJ2-7 TRBV6-5 many TRBD1 TGTGCCAGCAGTCCGACGCTGACGGGACAGGGGAGCTCCTACGAGCAGTACTTC CASSPTLTGQGSSYEQYF
TRBJ1-6 TRBV6-5 few NA TGTGCCAGCACCCAGTGGGATAAGGGTTCACCCCTCCACTTT CASTQWDKGSPLHF
TRBJ2-1 TRBV11-2 few NA TGTGCCAGCAGCTCCTACTCGGGACGGGGGATGAATGAGCAGTTCTTC CASSSYSGRGMNEQFF
TRBJ2-3 TRBV9 NA NA TGTGCCAGCAGCGTAGACGGGGGTGTCACAGATACGCAGTATTTT CASSVDGGVTDTQYF
TRBJ1-4 TRBV4-1 NA NA TGCGCCAGCAGCCACCTCCTCGGGACTAGGAATGAAAAACTGTTTTTT CASSHLLGTRNEKLFF
TRBJ2-7 TRBV20-1 NA TRBD1 TGCAGTGCTATACCCCGAGGGGGCCGGGACGAGCAGTACTTC CSAIPRGGRDEQYF
TRBJ1-6 TRBV15 NA TRBD1 TGTGCCACCAGCCGACCGGGACAGGGGAATTCACCCCTCCACTTT CATSRPGQGNSPLHF
TRBJ1-2 TRBV18 few NA TGTGCCAGCTCACCACGGACAGATGGCTACACCTTC CASSPRTDGYTF
TRBJ2-7 TRBV6-1 NA NA TGTGCCAGCAATCTACTCGGGGGACAAAACGGCAAGCAGTACTTC CASNLLGGQNGKQYF
TRBJ1-1 TRBV12-3/TRBV12-4 few NA TGTGCCAGCAGTTTAAACGGAGAGAACACTGAAGCTTTCTTT CASSLNGENTEAFF
TRBJ1-5 TRBV10-3 NA NA TGTGCCATCAGTGAGTCGCCAGGGGTGTTTAGCAATCAGCCCCAGCATTTT CAISESPGVFSNQPQHF
TRBJ1-2 TRBV15 few TRBD1 TGTGCCACCAGCAGACCCACAGGGGAGAACTATGGCTACACCTTC CATSRPTGENYGYTF
TRBJ2-2 TRBV29-1 few NA TGCAGCGTTGTAGGCGCTGGAGGGGAGCTGTTTTTT CSVVGAGGELFF
TRBJ1-2 TRBV20-1 NA NA TGCAGTGCTAGAGATGGGGAGAGCTATGGCTACACCTTC CSARDGESYGYTF
TRBJ1-1 TRBV7-8 NA NA TGTGCCAGCGCCCCCAGGGTGGCTGAAGCTTTCTTT CASAPRVAEAFF
TRBJ2-7 TRBV20-1 few NA TGCAGTGCTAGCCTCGTGACAAACTACGAGCAGTACTTC CSASLVTNYEQYF
TRBJ2-1 TRBV24-1 many TRBD2 TGTGCCACCAGTGAGCGCAGGCGGGAGATGTTCTTC CATSERRREMFF
TRBJ2-1 TRBV6-6 NA NA TGTGCCAGCAGTACTTCAGGTAGCGGACTTTACAATGAGCAGTTCTTC CASSTSGSGLYNEQFF
TRBJ2-1 TRBV9 few NA TGTGCCAGCAGCGTATCTGGCTTTGAGCAGTTCTTC CASSVSGFEQFF
TRBJ2-1 TRBV24-1 NA NA TGTGCCACCAGTGATCCATCCGGGGGAGGCTCTAATGAGCAGTTCTTC CATSDPSGGGSNEQFF
TRBJ2-3 TRBV12-3/TRBV12-4 few NA TGTGCCAGCAGTTTAGGGGGGGAACGCCGACGTTATGTCACAGATACGCAGTATTTT CASSLGGERRRYVTDTQYF
TRBJ2-4 TRBV6-5 few TRBD2 TGTGCCAGCTCCCGACGGGGGGGGCAAAACATTCAGTACTTC CASSRRGGQNIQYF
TRBJ2-3 TRBV7-6 few TRBD1 TGTGCCAGCAGCTTGGACAACAGGGGGACGCAGTATTTT CASSLDNRGTQYF
TRBJ2-3 TRBV7-3 few NA TGTGCCAGCAGCTTGAGTGGGGGGCCAGATACGCAGTATTTT CASSLSGGPDTQYF
TRBJ2-6 TRBV5-1 few NA TGCGCCAGCAGCTTCGGGTCTGGGCAGGCGGGGTCTGGGGCCAACGTCCTGACTTTC CASSFGSGQAGSGANVLTF